This entry concerns a single TCR beta chain. The antigen is unknown. CDR3 size: 13 residues. Germline V lookup: CDR1 MDHEN, CDR2 SYDVKM. V was trimmed by 8 bases and J by 4 bases, leaving 12 bases between them. TCRdb's table, derived via immunoSEQ multiplex PCR, lists solely in-frame clones and lacks some. The sample holds some 18,000 clones, more than 70% seen once. The data derive from a study of T cell clonotyping in hematopoietic cell transplantation. General observations from the study: After transplant, recipient diversity fell while pathologically expanded clonotypes grew through day 180. Without cell sorting, CD4 versus CD8 contributions remain unresolved.

Time point here: recipient sample about 28 days before transplant, after cytoreduction. Recipients were bled about 28 days pretransplant and at posttransplant days 30, 100, 180. The V and J genes are TRBV28 and TRBJ1-3, with D hard to call. This clonotype was obtained from a man between 50 and 59 years old with acute myeloid leukemia. Some clones in this sample may be carry-over from other donors' samples. Here the sequenced sample was peripheral blood mononuclear cells, taken before stem cell transplant. The CDR3 bases are TGTGCCAGCCTTCGGAGTGCGGGAAACACCATATATTTT. It encodes CASLRSAGNTIYF.